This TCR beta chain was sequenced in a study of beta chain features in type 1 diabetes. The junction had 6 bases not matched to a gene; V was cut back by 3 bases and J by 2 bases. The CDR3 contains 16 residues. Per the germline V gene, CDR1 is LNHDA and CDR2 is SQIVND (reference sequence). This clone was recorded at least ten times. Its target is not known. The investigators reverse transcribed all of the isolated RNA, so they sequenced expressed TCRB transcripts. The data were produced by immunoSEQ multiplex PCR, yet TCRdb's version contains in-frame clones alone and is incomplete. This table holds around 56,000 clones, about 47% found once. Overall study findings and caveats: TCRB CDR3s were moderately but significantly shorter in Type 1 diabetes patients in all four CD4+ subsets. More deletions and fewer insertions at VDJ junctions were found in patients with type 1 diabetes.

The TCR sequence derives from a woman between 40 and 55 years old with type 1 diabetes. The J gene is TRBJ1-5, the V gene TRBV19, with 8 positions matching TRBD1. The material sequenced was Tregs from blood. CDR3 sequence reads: CASSMRTGFRNQPQHF. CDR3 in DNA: TGTGCCAGTAGTATGAGGACAGGGTTTCGCAATCAGCCCCAGCATTTT.